A single sample gave rise to the 27 T cell receptor beta chains below, sequenced in a study of cytomegalovirus exposure and HLA in healthy donors. The PCR contained 60 Vbeta and 13 Jbeta primers. Some clones are missing from TCRdb's copy, which holds only in-frame ones; the method was immunoSEQ multiplex PCR. Of about 100,000 clones listed, more than 70% are singletons. The sample was PBMCs. These receptors originate from a man aged 25 to 40 in good health and CMV-seronegative.

This sequence joins TRBV9 and TRBJ2-1; TRBD2 is a possible D gene (6 bases). Germline V lookup: CDR1 SGDLS, CDR2 YYNGEE. This CDR3 is built from 14 residues. The V and J ends lost 4 bases and 8 bases respectively, with 16 bases between them. The CDR3 DNA sequence: TGTGCCAGCAGCCCCCGGGAGAGAATGCATGAGCAGTTCTTC. As protein: CASSPRERMHEQFF.

This clone was seen only a few times. This chain uses TRBV28 with TRBJ1-2, with D possibly TRBD1 on 5 matching bases. Trimming removed 7 bases from V and 4 bases from J, with 19 bases in between. Germline V gives CDR1 MDHEN, CDR2 SYDVKM. The CDR3 consists of 15 residues. DNA of the CDR3: TGTGCCAGCACCGATAGACAGCCGCCCATCTATGGCTACACCTTC. Its protein product is CASTDRQPPIYGYTF.

This rearrangement joins TRBV5-1 to TRBJ2-5, with a tentative D call TRBD2 (5 bases). The CDR3 covers 13 residues. V was cut by 6 bases and J by 5 bases, with 14 bases left in between. Germline values: CDR1 SGHRS, CDR2 YFSETQ. The CDR3 reads CASNINGVETQYF. CDR3 nucleotides: TGCGCCAGCAACATCAACGGGGTTGAGACCCAGTACTTC.

The chain combines TRBV4-1 with TRBJ2-5, with unresolved D. V was shortened by 0 bases and J by 6 bases, with 5 bases between the two germline ends. This CDR3 is 12 amino acids long. CDR1 is MGHRA and CDR2 is YSYEKL in the germline V gene. This chain's CDR3 is CASSQDLKTQYF. DNA for the CDR3: TGCGCCAGCAGCCAAGATCTAAAGACCCAGTACTTC.

The J gene is TRBJ2-5, the V gene TRBV30; 11 bases are a match to TRBD2. The CDR3 contains 13 residues. Germline V gives CDR1 GTSNPN, CDR2 SVGIG (reference sequence). V trimming: 3 bases; J trimming: 7 bases; junction bases outside the gene matches: 4. The CDR3 coding sequence is TGTGCCTGGAGGGGTAGCGGGGGGGGGACCCAGTACTTC. This codes for CAWRGSGGGTQYF.

The CDR3 loop reads CASSLVGRADSPLHF. DNA of the CDR3: TGCGCCAGCAGCTTGGTGGGCAGGGCGGATTCACCCCTCCACTTT. The rearrangement joins TRBV5-1 to TRBJ1-6; TRBD1 is a possible D gene (5 bases). Germline CDR1 and CDR2: SGHRS and YFSETQ. The V and J ends lost 0 bases and 8 bases respectively, with 12 bases between them. The CDR3 contains 15 residues.

V usage is TRBV4-1 and J usage is TRBJ2-7; 10 positions match TRBD2. V shed 4 bases and J 5 bases; nucleotides not matched to a gene: 8. The CDR3 loop spans 15 amino acids. The germline gives CDR1 MGHRA, CDR2 YSYEKL. The CDR3 nucleotides read TGCGCCAGCAGCCTTCTAGCGGGGGATAGGAACGAGCAGTACTTC. This encodes CASSLLAGDRNEQYF.

There are a few counts of this clone. Here the CDR3 DNA reads TGTGCCAGCAGTCCCAGGGGCAGGGGAGAGACCCAGTACTTC. It translates to CASSPRGRGETQYF. The rearrangement uses TRBV2 and TRBJ2-5; D is possibly TRBD1 (6 bases). Per the germline V gene, CDR1 is SNHLY and CDR2 is FYNNEI. V dropped 5 bases and J dropped 4 bases, with 14 bases sitting between them. There are 14 residues in the CDR3.

This rearrangement joins TRBV10-3 to TRBJ2-1; 9 nucleotides line up with TRBD2. V lost 3 bases and J lost 5; bases outside the gene matches: 8. CDR1 ENHRY and CDR2 SYGVKD come from the germline V gene. The CDR3 has 16 residues. The CDR3 nucleotides read TGTGCCATCAGTGATTCTACTAGCGGGCCCAACAATGAGCAGTTCTTC. It specifies CAISDSTSGPNNEQFF.

The chain recombines TRBV2 with TRBJ2-2; D is unclear. The CDR3 runs to 13 residues. Deletions cut 3 bases from V and 5 bases from J, with 7 bases between. The germline V gene encodes CDR1 SNHLY and CDR2 FYNNEI. CDR3 in DNA: TGTGCCAGCAGTGAGGTGCGGACCGGGGAGCTGTTTTTT. Its translation is CASSEVRTGELFF.

The chain is built from TRBV7-2 and TRBJ2-7; D is unresolved. The CDR3 is made up of 16 amino acids. Trimming cost V 5 bases and J 4 bases, with 21 bases left between them. Germline V gene data show CDR1 as SGHTA and CDR2 as FQGNSA. The CDR3 is CASSPEWVENRYEQYF. CDR3 sequence (DNA): TGTGCCAGCAGCCCAGAGTGGGTGGAGAATCGTTACGAGCAGTACTTC.

The table lists this clone with a count of one. This chain joins TRBV10-3 and TRBJ1-3; no reliable D call. Germline CDR1 is ENHRY and CDR2 is SYGVKD. This CDR3 is built from 16 residues. Trimming took 4 bases from V and 0 from J, leaving 13 bases between them. The CDR3 protein is CAISVWEEISGNTIYF. The CDR3 nucleotides are TGTGCCATCAGTGTATGGGAGGAGATCTCTGGAAACACCATATATTTT.

This clone appeared a few times. V and J are TRBV6-5 and TRBJ1-5; D remains unclear. The CDR3 spans 15 residues. V was pared by 6 bases and J by 4 bases, with 16 bases between. Per germline, CDR1 MNHEY and CDR2 SVGAGI. The CDR3 sequence is CASRSGSFLNQPQHF. For the CDR3, the DNA is TGTGCCAGCAGATCCGGGTCCTTCCTTAATCAGCCCCAGCATTTT.

This sequence joins TRBV7-2 and TRBJ2-1, with TRBD2 matching over 7 bases. The ends lost 3 bases at V and 2 bases at J; junction bases unmatched: 4. The CDR3 contains 15 residues. The germline CDR1 and CDR2 sequences are SGHTA and FQGNSA. CDR3 protein: CASSLIAGAYNEQFF. CDR3 coding DNA: TGTGCCAGCAGCTTGATCGCGGGAGCCTACAATGAGCAGTTCTTC.

V and J are TRBV5-4 and TRBJ1-2; 9 bases line up with TRBD1. The length of the CDR3 is 13 residues. Germline CDR1 and CDR2: SGHNT and YYREEE (reference sequence). With 2 bases clipped from V and 11 bases from J, the junction kept 7 bases outside the gene matches. The DNA for the CDR3 is TGTGCCAGCAGCTTAGGGGACAGGGAAATGTACACCTTC. Its protein is CASSLGDREMYTF.

This clone was recorded only once. The V and J genes are TRBV29-1 and TRBJ1-4; 7 bases match TRBD1. Germline V lookup: CDR1 SQVTM, CDR2 ANQGSEA. The CDR3 is made up of 14 amino acids. Germline trimming cut 1 base from V and 7 bases from J; bases unmatched to any gene: 6. In DNA, the CDR3 is TGCAGCGTTGAAGTAGGAGGGGGCTCTGAAAAACTGTTTTTT. As protein: CSVEVGGGSEKLFF.

This clone was found once. The chain recombines TRBV5-1 with TRBJ1-4; D gene unclear. The V and J ends lost 2 bases and 3 bases respectively, with 8 bases between them. CDR3 size: 14 residues. Germline V gene data show CDR1 as SGHRS and CDR2 as YFSETQ. The CDR3 reads CASSFGGSNEKLFF. As DNA, the CDR3 is TGCGCCAGCAGCTTTGGAGGGTCTAATGAAAAACTGTTTTTT.

This rearrangement joins TRBV27 to TRBJ1-2, with TRBD1 identical over 10 bases. V lost 1 base and J lost 3; bases outside the gene matches: 8. The CDR3 runs to 17 residues. The V gene's germline CDR1 is MNHEY and CDR2 SMNVEV (reference sequence). In DNA, the CDR3 is TGTGCCAGCAGTTTATTTGGGACAGGGGAGACCGACTATGGCTACACCTTC. This codes for CASSLFGTGETDYGYTF.

This chain connects TRBV6-1 to TRBJ2-7, with a weak D call TRBD2 (5 bases). CDR1 is MNHNS, CDR2 SASEGT, per germline. CDR3 length: 16 residues. With 0 bases removed from V and 0 bases from J, the gap between germline ends came to 12 bases. CDR3 sequence reads: CASSEALIGSSYEQYF. DNA of the CDR3: TGTGCCAGCAGTGAAGCGCTAATAGGGAGCTCCTACGAGCAGTACTTC.

The rearrangement joins TRBV14 to TRBJ1-1; D is unclear. CDR1 is SGHDN, CDR2 FVKESK, per germline. Trimming left V 4 bases short and J 1 base short, with 10 bases between. The CDR3 has 14 residues. DNA for the CDR3: TGTGCCAGCAGCCTCTTGCGGGGGAACACTGAAGCTTTCTTT. This translates into CASSLLRGNTEAFF.

The chain joins TRBV2 to TRBJ2-5; 8 nucleotides align to TRBD1. Germline V gene sequence: CDR1 SNHLY, CDR2 FYNNEI. Germline trimming cut 7 bases from V and 2 bases from J; bases unmatched to any gene: 3. This CDR3 is built from 13 residues. The CDR3 loop reads CASTRDRQETQYF. The DNA of the CDR3 is TGTGCCAGCACTCGGGACAGGCAAGAGACCCAGTACTTC.

This clone was detected only a few times. The chain employs TRBV12-5 and TRBJ2-2; 10 bases map to TRBD1. This CDR3 contains 15 residues. Germline assignment: CDR1 LGHNT and CDR2 FRNRAP. J gave up 6 bases and V 1 base, and 2 bases lay outside the gene matches. The CDR3 DNA reads TGTGCTAGTGGTTTGGGGGGACAGGGGCCCGGGGAGCTGTTTTTT. The encoded protein is CASGLGGQGPGELFF.

The chain employs TRBV4-1 and TRBJ2-1; 7 nucleotides match TRBD2. The CDR3 is 15 residues long. Germline V lookup: CDR1 MGHRA, CDR2 YSYEKL. V lost 0 bases and J lost 8; bases outside the gene matches: 7. CDR3 amino acids: CASSQEGGGGDEQFF. CDR3 DNA sequence: TGCGCCAGCAGCCAAGAGGGGGGGGGAGGCGATGAGCAGTTCTTC.

The rearrangement links TRBV6-4 to TRBJ2-7; 8 bases match TRBD2. Per germline, CDR1 MRHNA and CDR2 SNTAGT. J lost 0 bases, V lost 9 bases, and 7 bases had no gene match. The CDR3 is 14 amino acids. CDR3 sequence: CARAGGLDSYEQYF. The CDR3 bases are TGTGCCAGGGCGGGGGGACTAGACTCCTACGAGCAGTACTTC.

The chain couples TRBV11-2 to TRBJ2-1; 13 bases map to TRBD2. Germline CDR1 reads SGHAT; CDR2 reads FQNNGV. The CDR3 is 16 residues long. Trimming at V came to 5 bases and at J to 6 bases, leaving 7 bases not matched to a gene. In nucleotides, the CDR3 is TGTGCCAGCAGCGACCGGACTAGCGGGAGTCTCAATGAGCAGTTCTTC. Its translation is CASSDRTSGSLNEQFF.

This clone has only a few counts. The chain combines TRBV10-3 with TRBJ2-6; 8 bases match TRBD1. CDR1 ENHRY and CDR2 SYGVKD come from the germline V gene. The CDR3 extends over 16 amino acids. Trimming removed 10 bases from V and 0 bases from J; junction bases left unmatched: 8. The CDR3 DNA follows: TGTGCCAGCGGGACAGGTAGATTCTCTGGGGCCAACGTCCTGACTTTC. As protein: CASGTGRFSGANVLTF.

The chain links TRBV28 to TRBJ2-5; TRBD1 aligns across 9 bases. After removal of 5 bases from V and 3 bases from J, the junction contained 7 bases not matched to a gene. Per germline, CDR1 MDHEN and CDR2 SYDVKM. The CDR3 contains 15 residues. This CDR3 is CASSLRRQGEETQYF. DNA of the CDR3: TGTGCCAGCAGTCTCCGAAGACAGGGGGAAGAGACCCAGTACTTC.